These 15 T cell receptor beta chains share one sample of origin, sequenced in a study of cytotoxic CD8 clonotypes in ibrutinib-treated CLL. Profiling relied on immunoSEQ multiplex PCR, and the TCRdb table lists in-frame clones only, not all of them. Of 130,000 or so clones in the sample, roughly 77% are singletons; the top ten hold under 35%. The sample was PBMCs, taken after 12 months of ibrutinib treatment. These receptors came from a human donor with chronic lymphocytic leukemia.

V and J are TRBV30 and TRBJ2-5, with 15 positions matching TRBD2. V shed 2 bases and J 5 bases; nucleotides not matched to a gene: 12. The CDR3 is made up of 18 amino acids. The germline V gene encodes CDR1 GTSNPN and CDR2 SVGIG (reference sequence). The CDR3 coding sequence is TGTGCCTGGAGTTACCCGGGACTAGCGGGAGGAGCCAGGGAGACCCAGTACTTC. Protein sequence: CAWSYPGLAGGARETQYF.

This chain connects TRBV7-2 to TRBJ2-3, with a weak D call TRBD2 (6 bases). This CDR3 has 15 amino acids. Trimming shortened V by 4 bases and J by 2 bases, and 13 bases separated the two germline ends. The germline CDR1 and CDR2 sequences are SGHTA and FQGNSA. CDR3 sequence reads: CASSSRVRDTDTQYF. CDR3 DNA sequence: TGTGCCAGCAGCTCCAGGGTGCGGGACACAGATACGCAGTATTTT. Full variable domain (remainder filled in from reference TRBV7-2 and TRBJ2-3): GAGVSQSPSNKVTEKGKDVELRCDPISGHTALYWYRQSLGQGLEFLIYFQGNSAPDKSGLPSDRFSAERTGGSVSTLTIQRTQQEDSAVYLCASSSRVRDTDTQYFGPGTRLTVL.

The genes are TRBV5-1 and TRBJ1-6; D is unresolved. The CDR3 is 15 amino acids. Germline CDR1 reads SGHRS; CDR2 reads YFSETQ. V was cut by 0 bases and J by 10 bases, with 14 bases left in between. The chain's CDR3 is CASSLAGAKYSPLHF. For the CDR3, the DNA is TGCGCCAGCAGCTTGGCTGGAGCAAAATACTCACCCCTCCACTTT.

The count of this clone is one. This chain uses TRBV11-3 with TRBJ1-2; D call uncertain. Trimming stripped 4 bases from V and 0 bases from J, with 18 bases between. The CDR3 length is 17 residues. CDR1 and CDR2 from the germline V gene are SGHNT and YENEEA. CDR3: CASSSFMDGKANYGYTF. In nucleotides, the CDR3 is TGTGCCAGCAGCTCCTTTATGGACGGTAAAGCTAACTATGGCTACACCTTC.

This chain connects TRBV11-3 to TRBJ2-7; TRBD1 agrees at 7 bases. Trimming took 4 bases from V and 4 from J; bases not matched to a gene: 4. Germline values: CDR1 SGHNT, CDR2 YENEEA. The CDR3 is made up of 13 amino acids. CDR3 DNA sequence: TGTGCCAGCAGCTCGGGACAGCTATACGAGCAGTACTTC. Encoded protein: CASSSGQLYEQYF.

The V and J genes are TRBV7-9 and TRBJ2-7; D possibly corresponds to TRBD2 (5 bases). Germline CDR1 SEHNR, CDR2 FQNEAQ (reference sequence). V lost 5 bases and J 2 bases, leaving 7 bases between the germline ends. The CDR3 is 12 residues long. CDR3 bases: TGTGCCAGCAGCCGGGGTGCCTACGAGCAGTACTTC. It specifies CASSRGAYEQYF.

The J gene is TRBJ1-2, the V gene TRBV7-2; 7 nucleotides match TRBD1. The CDR3 totals 13 residues. The ends lost 5 bases at V and 4 bases at J; junction bases unmatched: 4. Germline V gene lookup returns CDR1 SGHTA and CDR2 FQGNSA. This CDR3 reads CASSLTGTYGYTF. In DNA form, the CDR3 reads TGTGCCAGCAGCCTGACAGGGACCTATGGCTACACCTTC.

This clone was seen once. V usage is TRBV28 and J usage is TRBJ1-6, with 7 bases aligning to TRBD1. V lost 3 bases, J lost 7 bases, and 3 bases stayed unmatched. There are 14 residues in the CDR3. Looked up from germline, CDR1 is MDHEN and CDR2 is SYDVKM. The CDR3 sequence: CASSFYRGNSPLHF. CDR3 in DNA: TGTGCCAGCAGTTTCTACAGGGGAAATTCACCCCTCCACTTT. Full variable domain (outside the CDR3, taken from reference TRBV28 and TRBJ1-6): DVKVTQSSRYLVKRTGEKVFLECVQDMDHENMFWYRQDPGLGLRLIYFSYDVKMKEKGDIPEGYSVSREKKERFSLILESASTNQTSMYLCASSFYRGNSPLHFGNGTRLTVT.

The V call is TRBV6-5, the J call TRBJ2-7; possibly TRBD1 or TRBD2 for D (5 bases each). The V end lost 0 bases, the J end lost 7 bases, and 16 bases lay between the germline ends. Germline V CDR1 and CDR2: MNHEY, SVGAGI. The CDR3 is 15 residues long. The CDR3: CASSYSSTGTVEQYF. The CDR3 nucleotides are TGTGCCAGCAGTTACTCGAGCACCGGGACGGTTGAGCAGTACTTC.

The chain joins TRBV5-1 to TRBJ2-1; no reliable D call. V was cut by 2 bases and J by 7 bases, with 7 bases left in between. This CDR3 region has 12 residues. Germline V CDR1 and CDR2: SGHRS, YFSETQ. CDR3 loop: CASSLISNEQFF. The DNA for the CDR3 is TGCGCCAGCAGCTTAATTTCTAATGAGCAGTTCTTC.

The chain has TRBV1 and TRBJ2-3; whether TRBD2, the table's D call, matches the DNA was not checked. TRBV1 constitutes a pseudogene. The CDR3 extends over 18 amino acids. This CDR3 reads CTSSAGGSSGVREDTQYF. Written as DNA, the CDR3 is TGCACCAGCAGCGCAGGAGGCAGTAGCGGGGTGCGGGAAGATACGCAGTATTTT.

A few counts support this clone. V usage is TRBV28 and J usage is TRBJ2-2, with 8 bases that match TRBD2. CDR3 length equals 17 residues. Germline CDR1 and CDR2: MDHEN and SYDVKM. The V and J ends lost 4 bases and 2 bases, in that order; junction bases with no gene match: 9. CDR3 amino acids: CASSSQRGIENTGELFF. DNA of the CDR3: TGTGCCAGCAGTTCCCAGCGGGGGATAGAAAACACCGGGGAGCTGTTTTTT.

The rearrangement joins TRBV28 to TRBJ2-7; TRBD2 aligns across 12 bases. The CDR3 totals 15 residues. V lost 3 bases to trimming and J lost 4 bases; unmatched junction nucleotides: 4. Germline CDR1 reads MDHEN; CDR2 reads SYDVKM. The CDR3 DNA reads TGTGCCAGCAGTTTGCGGACTAGCGGGACTTACGAGCAGTACTTC. Residues: CASSLRTSGTYEQYF.

This chain connects TRBV28 to TRBJ2-1, with TRBD2 identical over 13 bases. The CDR3 runs to 16 residues. V trimming: 5 bases; J trimming: 9 bases; junction bases outside the gene matches: 10. CDR1 and CDR2 from the germline V gene are MDHEN and SYDVKM. The CDR3 DNA sequence: TGTGCCAGCAGTCAAGCCGGGACTAGCGGGAAGGGTGAGCAGTTCTTC. Residues: CASSQAGTSGKGEQFF. The whole variable domain, filled in from reference TRBV28 and TRBJ2-1, reads DVKVTQSSRYLVKRTGEKVFLECVQDMDHENMFWYRQDPGLGLRLIYFSYDVKMKEKGDIPEGYSVSREKKERFSLILESASTNQTSMYLCASSQAGTSGKGEQFFGPGTRLTVL.

The rearrangement links TRBV19 to TRBJ1-1; no clear D. This CDR3 contains 13 residues. The germline V and J ends were trimmed by 2 bases and 2 bases, with 6 bases remaining between them. CDR1 is LNHDA, CDR2 SQIVND, per germline (reference sequence). The CDR3 here is CASSIPPNTEAFF. CDR3 DNA sequence: TGTGCCAGTAGTATACCCCCCAACACTGAAGCTTTCTTT.